This T cell receptor beta chain was observed in a study of technical replicates of blood from several donors. The length of the CDR3 is 16 residues. After removal of 4 bases from V and 2 bases from J, the junction contained 8 bases not matched to a gene. Germline V gene data show CDR1 as SGHRS and CDR2 as YFSETQ. Generated by immunoSEQ multiplex PCR, the TCRdb table keeps only in-frame clones and is missing some. The repertoire has around 67,000 clones, roughly 92% of them found once; the top ten carry around 0.34%. Sample: T cells isolated from PBMCs. This TCR was recovered from a human donor in good health. V is TRBV5-1 and J is TRBJ1-3; 8 bases match TRBD1. The CDR3 reads CASSLGQGTTGNTIYF. Written as DNA, the CDR3 is TGCGCCAGCAGCCTCGGACAGGGAACAACTGGAAACACCATATATTTT.